The 23 T cell receptor beta chains in this list originate from one sample, sequenced in a study of regulatory T cells in long-lasting Graves disease. Indicated time point: newly diagnosed GD, antithyroid drugs for less than 3 months. The TCR library was made from RNA that had been extracted from PBMCs in TRIzol. Arm-PCR of CDR3 regions with iRepertoire HTBI primers generated TCR beta libraries. TCRdb analysed the multiplex PCR reads with MiXCR anew, one entry per CDR3 protein. The table records roughly 510,000 distinct CDR3 sequences, roughly a sixth of them present only once. This same sample was also taken into another study, of T cells in Graves' hyperthyroidism and ophthalmopathy.

The starting material was peripheral blood mononuclear cells (PBMCs), obtained at new diagnosis, from a patient treated with antithyroid drugs. The receptors here all came from a man younger than 35 with Graves disease.

This clonotype was seen only a few times. CDR3 nucleotide sequence: TGCGCCAGCAGCCAAGCTCGCCCCGGGACAGGGGACTACGAGCAGTACTTC. As protein: CASSQARPGTGDYEQYF. The chain combines TRBV4-1 with TRBJ2-7, with 10 bases identical to TRBD1. V gave up 1 base and J gave up 3 bases; unmatched junction bases: 9. The CDR3 is 17 residues long. Germline V gene lookup returns CDR1 MGHRA and CDR2 YSYEKL.

The chain couples TRBV29-1 to TRBJ1-1; D is undetermined. The CDR3 has 11 amino acids. V dropped 1 base and J dropped 8 bases, with 8 bases sitting between them. Germline V gives CDR1 SQVTM, CDR2 ANQGSEA. In DNA form, the CDR3 reads TGCAGCGTTGAAGGTAGGGCCGAAGCTTTCTTT. Protein: CSVEGRAEAFF. Based on the CDR3 plus reference TRBV29-1 and TRBJ1-1, the full variable domain is SAVISQKPSRDICQRGTSLTIQCQVDSQVTMMFWYRQQPGQSLTLIATANQGSEATYESGFVIDKFPISRPNLTFSTLTVSNMSPEDSSIYLCSVEGRAEAFFGQGTRLTVV.

In this sample, this clonotype turned up many times. The CDR3 DNA is TGCAGCGTTGTCTTGGGCAGCTCTGGGGCCAACGTCCTGACTTTC. Its translation is CSVVLGSSGANVLTF. This chain uses TRBV29-1 with TRBJ2-6; no definite D call. V lost 4 bases, J lost 0 bases, and 10 bases lay in between. This CDR3 contains 15 residues. Germline lookup yields CDR1 SQVTM and CDR2 ANQGSEA.

This clonotype occurred many times. This sequence joins TRBV6-1 and TRBJ2-1; the match to TRBD2 covers 7 bases. With V trimmed by 9 bases and J by 3 bases, 5 bases remained unmatched. Germline loops: CDR1 MNHNS, CDR2 SASEGT. The CDR3 totals 13 residues. The CDR3 sequence: CASKAGFYNEQFF. The CDR3 coding sequence is TGTGCCAGTAAAGCGGGATTCTACAATGAGCAGTTCTTC.

There are many counts of this clonotype. This chain uses TRBV30 with TRBJ2-3; 8 nucleotides agree with TRBD2. The CDR3 has 19 amino acids. After removal of 1 base from V and 4 bases from J, the junction contained 19 bases not matched to a gene. Germline lookup yields CDR1 GTSNPN and CDR2 SVGIG (reference sequence). This CDR3 is CAWSENRYTGTSHPDTQYF. The DNA of the CDR3 is TGTGCCTGGAGTGAAAACCGTTATACCGGGACTAGTCACCCAGATACGCAGTATTTT.

This clonotype was seen more than once but under ten times. V usage is TRBV20-1 and J usage is TRBJ1-5; TRBD1 is a possible D gene (6 bases). The V end lost 3 bases, the J end lost 4 bases, and 13 bases lay between the germline ends. CDR1 and CDR2 (germline): DFQATT, SNEGSKA (reference sequence). The CDR3 is 14 residues long. The CDR3 loop reads CSARDRQGNQPQHF. CDR3 bases: TGCAGTGCTAGGGATCGGCAGGGGAATCAGCCCCAGCATTTT.

The rearrangement uses TRBV6-2 or TRBV6-3 and TRBJ2-1; possibly TRBD2 for D (5 bases). CDR3 length equals 18 residues. Trimming pared 1 base from V and 2 bases from J, leaving 18 bases between. CDR1 MNHEY and CDR2 SVGEGT come from the germline V gene. The CDR3 sequence: CASSYWVVVGETYNEQFF. The CDR3 DNA reads as TGTGCCAGCAGTTACTGGGTGGTGGTGGGAGAGACCTACAATGAGCAGTTCTTC.

The chain joins TRBV29-1 to TRBJ1-2; maybe TRBD1 (6 bases). The V gene's germline CDR1 is SQVTM and CDR2 ANQGSEA. The CDR3 has 16 amino acids. V was shortened by 7 bases and J by 4 bases, with 25 bases between the two germline ends. The CDR3 protein is CSALKRTVPQAYGYTF. The DNA of the CDR3 is TGCAGCGCCCTCAAAAGGACAGTCCCCCAAGCCTATGGCTACACCTTC.

Comments on this clonotype: A far larger clone is just one base off, so this is likely a read error. The chain links TRBV10-3 to TRBJ2-1; either TRBD1 or TRBD2 may supply D (5 bases each). Germline assignment: CDR1 ENHRY and CDR2 SYGVKD. This CDR3 is 14 amino acids long. The CDR3 DNA is TGTGCCATCAGTGAGTCCCAGGGTGGGGAGACCCAGTGCTTC. It encodes CAISESQGGETQCF.

The chain uses TRBV12-3 or TRBV12-4 and TRBJ2-7; D not resolved. This CDR3 comprises 13 residues. The V gene lost 4 bases and the J gene lost 0 bases, with 7 bases spanning the gap. CDR3 amino acids: CASSYHSSYEQYF. Written as DNA, the CDR3 is TGTGCCAGCAGTTACCATAGCTCCTACGAGCAGTACTTC.

The V call is TRBV24-1, the J call TRBJ2-2; D is uncertain. The V gene's germline CDR1 is KGHDR and CDR2 SFDVKD. This CDR3 has 14 residues. The V and J ends lost 2 bases and 5 bases respectively, with 8 bases between them. CDR3 in amino acids: CATSDSTDTGELFF. The CDR3 DNA sequence: TGTGCCACCAGTGATTCGACGGATACCGGGGAGCTGTTTTTT.

This clonotype was counted only a few times. The chain has TRBV3-1 and TRBJ1-6; D is ambiguous. Trimming shortened V by 2 bases and J by 8 bases, and 10 bases separated the two germline ends. There are 14 residues in the CDR3. Germline V gives CDR1 LGHDT, CDR2 YNNKEL (reference sequence). CDR3 DNA sequence: TGTGCCAGCAGCCAAACGGGTTGGGATTCACCCCTCCACTTT. As protein: CASSQTGWDSPLHF.

In this sample, this clonotype turned up many times. The genes are TRBV7-8 and TRBJ2-7, with TRBD1 matching over 7 bases. The CDR3 loop spans 14 amino acids. The junction had 4 bases not matched to a gene; V was cut back by 5 bases and J by 0 bases. CDR1 and CDR2 (germline): SGHVS, FQNEAQ. CDR3 in amino acids: CASSPQGTSYEQYF. CDR3 DNA: TGTGCCAGCAGCCCACAGGGGACCTCCTACGAGCAGTACTTC.

This clonotype was detected only a few times. The gene calls are TRBV6-2 or TRBV6-3 and TRBJ1-5; D gene unclear. Germline V CDR1 and CDR2: MNHEY, SVGEGT. This CDR3 has 15 residues. V was trimmed by 9 bases and J by 2 bases, leaving 17 bases between them. The CDR3 is CASKSSAGRNQPQHF. The CDR3 coding sequence is TGTGCCAGTAAGTCCTCCGCGGGTCGCAATCAGCCCCAGCATTTT.

This clonotype was detected ten times or more. The gene calls are TRBV9 and TRBJ2-1; D uncertain. Germline CDR1 is SGDLS and CDR2 is YYNGEE. V lost 4 bases and J lost 0, with 5 bases in between. This CDR3 contains 13 residues. In nucleotides, the CDR3 is TGTGCCAGCAGCAGGGTCTCCTACAATGAGCAGTTCTTC. Translation: CASSRVSYNEQFF.

Worth noting for this clonotype: A much larger clone lies a single base off, so this may be a read error. Since no conserved phenylalanine or tryptophan closes the CDR3, a read error is the likely cause. The V and J genes are TRBV27 and TRBJ2-5, with no clear D. The germline V and J ends were trimmed by 4 bases and 1 base, with 13 bases remaining between them. Germline V CDR1 and CDR2: MNHEY, SMNVEV (reference sequence). CDR3 length: 15 residues. CDR3: CASSYGSPLQETQYL. CDR3 in DNA: TGTGCCAGCAGTTACGGGTCCCCACTCCAAGAGACCCAGTACCTC.

Only a few counts were recorded for this clonotype. CDR3 amino acids: CATSVQGSTDTQYF. The DNA of the CDR3 is TGTGCCACCAGTGTGCAGGGGAGCACAGATACGCAGTATTTT. V is TRBV24-1 and J is TRBJ2-3, with D perhaps matching TRBD1 (6 bases). Germline CDR1 is KGHDR and CDR2 is SFDVKD. V was pared by 5 bases and J by 0 bases, with 8 bases between. The CDR3 runs to 14 residues.

CDR3 coding DNA: TGTGCCAGCAGCTTTCTCATGACGGGACTGACAGATACGCAGTATTTT. Its protein is CASSFLMTGLTDTQYF. This chain uses TRBV11-2 with TRBJ2-3, with a possible D match to TRBD2 (6 bases). Germline CDR1 reads SGHAT; CDR2 reads FQNNGV. V lost 3 bases and J lost 3, with 16 bases in between. The CDR3 totals 16 residues.

CDR3 in DNA: TGCGCCAGCAGCCAAGGACCGGGAGGGCGGGCAGATACGCAGTATTTT. It encodes CASSQGPGGRADTQYF. This rearrangement joins TRBV4-1 to TRBJ2-3; 8 bases match TRBD2. In germline, CDR1 is MGHRA, CDR2 YSYEKL. The CDR3 sequence is 16 residues long. The ends lost 1 base at V and 4 bases at J; junction bases unmatched: 7.

This clonotype has a handful of counts. The V gene is TRBV10-3, the J gene TRBJ1-1; TRBD1 matches at 9 bases. CDR3 length: 15 amino acids. Trimming removed 5 bases from V and 4 bases from J; junction bases left unmatched: 8. CDR1 and CDR2 from the germline V gene are ENHRY and SYGVKD. The CDR3 spells CAISRQGGDGTEAFF. As DNA, the CDR3 is TGTGCCATCAGTCGACAGGGGGGTGACGGCACTGAAGCTTTCTTT.

This clonotype was seen at least ten times. This rearrangement joins TRBV12-3 or TRBV12-4 to TRBJ2-5; D may match TRBD1 or TRBD2 (5 bases each). CDR3 length: 13 amino acids. The ends were cut back, 3 bases at V and 4 bases at J, with 9 bases in the middle. The CDR3 DNA is TGTGCCAGCAGTTTGGCAGGGAGAGAGACCCAGTACTTC. This gives the protein CASSLAGRETQYF.

This sequence joins TRBV28 and TRBJ2-7; tentative D call: TRBD2 (7 bases). From germline, CDR1 is MDHEN and CDR2 SYDVKM. This CDR3 has 16 residues. V gave up 1 base and J gave up 5 bases, with 18 bases separating them. The CDR3 reads CASSLSTVGGGHEQYF. The DNA of the CDR3 is TGTGCCAGCAGTTTATCTACAGTGGGGGGGGGCCACGAGCAGTACTTC. Filled out from reference TRBV28 and TRBJ2-7, the complete variable domain reads DVKVTQSSRYLVKRTGEKVFLECVQDMDHENMFWYRQDPGLGLRLIYFSYDVKMKEKGDIPEGYSVSREKKERFSLILESASTNQTSMYLCASSLSTVGGGHEQYFGPGTRLTVT.

V and J are TRBV14 and TRBJ1-2; D is unclear. The CDR3 sequence is 11 residues long. Trimming shortened V by 2 bases and J by 7 bases, and 5 bases separated the two germline ends. Germline V CDR1 and CDR2: SGHDN, FVKESK. The CDR3 DNA is TGTGCCAGCAGCCAACTCAGTGGCTACACCTTC. Its translation: CASSQLSGYTF.